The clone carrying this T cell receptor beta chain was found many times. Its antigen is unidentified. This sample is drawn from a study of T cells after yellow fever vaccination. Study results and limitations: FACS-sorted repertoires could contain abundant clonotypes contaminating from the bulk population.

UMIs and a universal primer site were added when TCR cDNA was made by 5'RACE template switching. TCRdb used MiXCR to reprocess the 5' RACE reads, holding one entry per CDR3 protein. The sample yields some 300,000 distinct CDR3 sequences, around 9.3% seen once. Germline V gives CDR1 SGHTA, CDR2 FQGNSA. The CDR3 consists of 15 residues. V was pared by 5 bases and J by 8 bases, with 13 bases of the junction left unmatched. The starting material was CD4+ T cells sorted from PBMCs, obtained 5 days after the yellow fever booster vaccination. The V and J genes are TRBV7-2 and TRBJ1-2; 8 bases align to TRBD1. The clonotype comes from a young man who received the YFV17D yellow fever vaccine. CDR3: CASSPKILQGGGYTF. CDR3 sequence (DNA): TGTGCCAGCAGCCCCAAGATTCTACAGGGGGGAGGCTACACCTTC.